A selection of T cell receptor beta chains follows, all from one sample in a study of cytomegalovirus exposure and HLA in healthy donors. Method: immunoSEQ multiplex PCR; TCRdb's copy keeps in-frame clones and lacks some. The data hold 150,000 or so clones, with over 75% observed a single time. Input material: PBMCs. These receptors were obtained from a male donor in good health and CMV-seronegative. Both conserved end residues are part of each CDR3.

j_call | v_call | cdr3_aa
TRBJ2-1 | TRBV11-3 | CASSFSQLSSYNEQFF
TRBJ1-2 | TRBV10-3 | CAISEQADNYGYTF
TRBJ1-6 | TRBV14 | CASSQKLTGLNSPLHF
TRBJ2-4 | TRBV30 | CAWSIKGAPNIQYF
TRBJ2-5 | TRBV7-2 | CASSLVVDRGETQYF
TRBJ1-1 | TRBV18 | CASSPGRGDTEAFF
TRBJ1-5 | TRBV7-2 | CASSLGQGQGQPQHF
TRBJ1-1 | TRBV11-3 | CASSLDRVRRNTEAFF
TRBJ2-1 | TRBV30 | CAWGGGSYNEQFF
TRBJ2-5 | TRBV5-1 | CASSHGQLQETQYF
TRBJ2-2 | TRBV15 | CATSRVSGRASTGELFF
TRBJ2-2 | TRBV30 | CAWSGLGRGDTGELFF
TRBJ2-1 | TRBV4-3 | CASSQAGTPRDEQFF
TRBJ2-7 | TRBV27 | CATRRQGYSYEQYF
TRBJ1-1 | TRBV7-9 | CSSSWFGGNTEAFF
TRBJ1-2 | TRBV19 | CASRRQGYGYTF
TRBJ2-2 | TRBV7-2 | CASSSTGTSGRGGTGELFF
TRBJ2-1 | TRBV7-8 | CASSLASLAGGYNEQFF
TRBJ1-1 | TRBV6-6 | CAAAGASTEAFF
TRBJ2-3 | TRBV2 | CASTGGVTDTQYF
TRBJ1-6 | TRBV29-1 | CSVLLTGEASPLHF
TRBJ2-7 | TRBV9 | CASSPMEGPYEQYF
TRBJ1-1 | TRBV5-1 | CASSFGDELYTEAFF
TRBJ1-2 | TRBV20-1 | CSAKRDGGYTF
TRBJ2-2 | TRBV5-5 | CASSRVYTGELFF
TRBJ1-1 | TRBV29-1 | CSARGGLSEAFF
TRBJ1-1 | TRBV2 | CASRIQGMNTEAFF
TRBJ1-1 | TRBV27 | CASSSPGQGHSEAFF
TRBJ1-2 | TRBV28 | CASSLGGANGYTF